A single sample is the source of the 23 T cell receptor beta chains below, sequenced in a study of blood T cell repertoires in COVID-19. Sequencing was performed with immunoSEQ multiplex PCR; in TCRdb, only in-frame clones are kept and a portion is missing. The sample consists of 200,000 to 300,000 clones, about nine tenths of them appearing once. Sample: peripheral blood. The receptor set was obtained from a man in his fifties or sixties who had recovered from COVID-19.

The chain is built from TRBV2 and TRBJ1-2, with 9 bases aligning to TRBD1. The ends lost 5 bases at V and 2 bases at J; junction bases unmatched: 3. There are 14 residues in the CDR3. In germline, CDR1 is SNHLY, CDR2 FYNNEI. CDR3 DNA sequence: TGTGCCAGCAGTTTCGGACAGGGGAACTATGGCTACACCTTC. Its translation is CASSFGQGNYGYTF. The full variable domain, in which reference TRBV2 and TRBJ1-2 provide the parts outside the CDR3, is EPEVTQTPSHQVTQMGQEVILRCVPISNHLYFYWYRQILGQKVEFLVSFYNNEISEKSEIFDDQFSVERPDGSNFTLKIRSTKLEDSAMYFCASSFGQGNYGYTFGSGTRLTVV.

The J gene is TRBJ1-6, the V gene TRBV2, with 9 bases aligning to TRBD1. Germline V gene sequence: CDR1 SNHLY, CDR2 FYNNEI. CDR3 length equals 13 residues. The ends lost 7 bases at V and 9 bases at J; junction bases unmatched: 4. For the CDR3, the DNA is TGTGCCAGCACGGGACAGGGTTTTTCACCCCTCCACTTT. Translated: CASTGQGFSPLHF. Filled out from reference TRBV2 and TRBJ1-6, the complete variable domain reads EPEVTQTPSHQVTQMGQEVILRCVPISNHLYFYWYRQILGQKVEFLVSFYNNEISEKSEIFDDQFSVERPDGSNFTLKIRSTKLEDSAMYFCASTGQGFSPLHFGNGTRLTVT.

This chain uses TRBV13 with TRBJ2-7, with D tentatively TRBD1 (5 bases). This CDR3 comprises 14 residues. Per the germline V gene, CDR1 is PRHDT and CDR2 is FYEKMQ (reference sequence). V lost 2 bases to trimming and J lost 0 bases, with 8 bases between them. The CDR3 DNA sequence: TGTGCCAGCAGCTTACAGGACAACTCCTACGAGCAGTACTTC. It is translated as CASSLQDNSYEQYF. Based on the CDR3 plus reference TRBV13 and TRBJ2-7, the full variable domain is AAGVIQSPRHLIKEKRETATLKCYPIPRHDTVYWYQQGPGQDPQFLISFYEKMQSDKGSIPDRFSAQQFSDYHSELNMSSLELGDSALYFCASSLQDNSYEQYFGPGTRLTVT.

The chain is built from TRBV6-6 and TRBJ1-1; D remains ambiguous. This CDR3 region has 13 residues. Germline assignment: CDR1 MNHNY and CDR2 SVGAGI (reference sequence). The V end was cut by 7 bases, the J end by 0 bases, with 9 bases between. DNA for the CDR3: TGTGCCAGCATTCAGGTGATGAACACTGAAGCTTTCTTT. Translation gives CASIQVMNTEAFF.

J is TRBJ2-3 and V is TRBV2, with TRBD2 as a possible D gene (6 bases). Germline-derived CDR1 and CDR2 are SNHLY and FYNNEI. Trimming stripped 3 bases from V and 2 bases from J, with 15 bases between. The CDR3 extends over 16 amino acids. The CDR3 sequence is CASSDETGTVTDTQYF. CDR3 coding DNA: TGTGCCAGCAGTGATGAAACCGGGACTGTCACAGATACGCAGTATTTT.

This chain links TRBV25-1 with TRBJ2-1, with D maybe TRBD1 (5 bases). The V end was cut by 1 base, the J end by 7 bases, with 11 bases between. The germline V gene encodes CDR1 MGHDK and CDR2 SYGVNS. This CDR3 contains 14 residues. The CDR3, as DNA: TGTGCCAGCAGTGAATTTGTCAAGGGGAATGAGCAGTTCTTC. This codes for CASSEFVKGNEQFF.

This clone came up a few times. The chain is built from TRBV6-5 and TRBJ1-5; D is unclear. The CDR3 is 13 amino acids. Trimming shortened V by 8 bases and J by 5 bases, and 13 bases separated the two germline ends. Germline values: CDR1 MNHEY, CDR2 SVGAGI. CDR3 region: CASPAAQYQPQHF. In DNA form, the CDR3 reads TGTGCCAGCCCGGCTGCACAGTATCAGCCCCAGCATTTT.

Worth noting for this clone: The sample contains more than one DNA sequence encoding this CDR3. This rearrangement joins TRBV5-1 to TRBJ1-1; weak D call: TRBD1 (5 bases). CDR1 is SGHRS, CDR2 YFSETQ, per germline. The CDR3 covers 14 residues. Trimming took off 3 bases at V and 2 bases at J, with 11 bases between the two ends. CDR3 in DNA: TGCGCCAGCAGCTCCGGAACAGGTAACACTGAAGCTTTCTTT. Amino acids: CASSSGTGNTEAFF.

The V and J genes are TRBV3-1 (or the pseudogene TRBV3-2) and TRBJ1-1, with D perhaps matching TRBD1 (5 bases). Deletions cut 5 bases from V and 1 base from J, with 8 bases between. Germline V CDR1 and CDR2: LGHDT, YNNKEL (reference sequence). This CDR3 contains 13 residues. This CDR3 reads CASSTRENTEAFF. CDR3 coding DNA: TGTGCCAGCAGCACCAGGGAGAACACTGAAGCTTTCTTT.

The V gene is TRBV10-2, the J gene TRBJ2-1; D remains unclear. CDR3 length: 14 residues. Germline-derived CDR1 and CDR2 are WSHSY and SAAADI. V was trimmed by 0 bases and J by 7 bases, leaving 10 bases between them. The CDR3 DNA reads TGCGCCAGCAGTGAGTCGAGGTGGAAAAATGAGCAGTTCTTC. It yields the protein CASSESRWKNEQFF.

This chain joins TRBV2 and TRBJ1-5, with 8 bases that match TRBD1. The CDR3 spans 15 residues. Trimming took 8 bases from V and 0 from J; bases not matched to a gene: 6. Per germline, CDR1 SNHLY and CDR2 FYNNEI. This chain's CDR3 is CASRPDRGSNQPQHF. The CDR3 DNA follows: TGTGCCAGCCGACCCGACAGGGGTAGCAATCAGCCCCAGCATTTT.

CDR3 in amino acids: CASSLSQGYTEAFF. CDR3 DNA: TGTGCCAGTAGTTTGAGTCAGGGGTACACTGAAGCTTTCTTT. The rearrangement links TRBV19 to TRBJ1-1; possible D gene TRBD1, 6 bases. The V gene's germline CDR1 is LNHDA and CDR2 SQIVND (reference sequence). This CDR3 has 14 residues. Trimming stripped 5 bases from V and 3 bases from J, with 13 bases between. Drawing the rest from reference TRBV19 and TRBJ1-1, the complete variable domain is DGGITQSPKYLFRKEGQNVTLSCEQNLNHDAMYWYRQDPGQGLRLIYYSQIVNDFQKGDIAEGYSVSREKKESFPLTVTSAQKNPTAFYLCASSLSQGYTEAFFGQGTRLTVV.

This chain joins TRBV6-5 and TRBJ2-3; 7 bases agree with TRBD1. The CDR3 runs 13 residues. V dropped 11 bases and J dropped 1; count of bases not matched to a gene: 6. In germline, CDR1 is MNHEY, CDR2 SVGAGI. The CDR3: CASEQGGTDTQYF. DNA of the CDR3: TGTGCCTCAGAGCAGGGGGGCACAGATACGCAGTATTTT.

The V gene is TRBV6-5, the J gene TRBJ1-5; D unresolved. Germline values: CDR1 MNHEY, CDR2 SVGAGI. There are 14 residues in the CDR3. The germline V and J ends were trimmed by 5 bases and 7 bases, with 15 bases remaining between them. CDR3 sequence (DNA): TGTGCCAGCAGTAGGGCAGACTCGGGACAGCCCCAGCATTTT. As protein: CASSRADSGQPQHF.

The chain couples TRBV7-9 to TRBJ1-1, with a weak D call TRBD1 (6 bases). Germline loops: CDR1 SEHNR, CDR2 FQNEAQ (reference sequence). The CDR3 length is 17 residues. V lost 4 bases and J lost 4, with 22 bases in between. The CDR3 is CASSSQGKVAASTEAFF. The CDR3 DNA follows: TGTGCCAGCAGCTCACAGGGCAAGGTGGCGGCGAGCACTGAAGCTTTCTTT.

This clone was seen a handful of times. The rearrangement links TRBV3-1 (or the pseudogene TRBV3-2) to TRBJ1-5; 7 bases fit TRBD1. Germline V gene lookup returns CDR1 LGHDT and CDR2 YNNKEL (reference sequence). V gave up 4 bases and J gave up 7 bases; unmatched junction bases: 16. The CDR3 extends over 17 amino acids. The CDR3 spells CASSPYVNLDRTQPQHF. CDR3 bases: TGTGCCAGCAGCCCATACGTCAACTTGGACAGGACCCAGCCCCAGCATTTT.

The chain employs TRBV19 and TRBJ1-1; no firm D call. Trimming left V 9 bases short and J 2 bases short, with 13 bases between. The CDR3 length is 13 residues. CDR1 is LNHDA, CDR2 SQIVND, per germline (reference sequence). CDR3 in amino acids: CASEDIPNTEAFF. In nucleotides, the CDR3 is TGTGCCAGCGAAGACATACCAAACACTGAAGCTTTCTTT.

This clone was recorded once. The chain combines TRBV10-3 with TRBJ2-3; D is unclear. V lost 3 bases to trimming and J lost 6 bases, with 4 bases between them. The CDR3 runs 11 residues. Germline V gives CDR1 ENHRY, CDR2 SYGVKD. CDR3 DNA sequence: TGTGCCATCAGTGAAACTGATACGCAGTATTTT. Protein: CAISETDTQYF.

The chain joins TRBV11-2 to TRBJ1-6; 7 nucleotides match TRBD1. CDR1 and CDR2 from the germline V gene are SGHAT and FQNNGV. V shed 0 bases and J 0 bases; nucleotides not matched to a gene: 5. The CDR3 loop spans 18 amino acids. The CDR3 loop is CASSLDYYRGSYNSPLHF. CDR3 nucleotide sequence: TGTGCCAGCAGCTTAGATTATTACAGGGGCTCCTATAATTCACCCCTCCACTTT.

This sequence joins TRBV6-4 and TRBJ2-4; a possible D gene is TRBD1 (7 bases). The ends were cut back, 2 bases at V and 8 bases at J, with 13 bases in the middle. Germline CDR1 and CDR2: MRHNA and SNTAGT. The CDR3 loop spans 14 amino acids. The CDR3 DNA sequence: TGTGCCAGCAGTGACACAGGGGAGGCGGACATTCAGTACTTC. Protein: CASSDTGEADIQYF.

The V call is TRBV9, the J call TRBJ1-3, with TRBD1 as a possible D gene (6 bases). V lost 0 bases to trimming and J lost 3 bases, with 16 bases between them. The germline gives CDR1 SGDLS, CDR2 YYNGEE. This CDR3 comprises 17 residues. CDR3 amino acids: CASSVDPVAGVGNTIYF. The CDR3 DNA is TGTGCCAGCAGCGTAGACCCCGTGGCAGGGGTTGGAAACACCATATATTTT.

The chain employs TRBV14 and TRBJ2-2; 10 bases are a match to TRBD1. After removal of 6 bases from V and 2 bases from J, the junction contained 3 bases not matched to a gene. The CDR3 extends over 15 amino acids. CDR1 and CDR2 (germline): SGHDN, FVKESK. The CDR3 sequence: CASSRDRGNTGELFF. CDR3 DNA: TGTGCCAGCAGTCGGGACAGGGGCAACACCGGGGAGCTGTTTTTT.

The chain carries TRBV7-9 and TRBJ1-1, with TRBD1 matching over 8 bases. CDR1 and CDR2 from the germline V gene are SEHNR and FQNEAQ (reference sequence). The CDR3 runs 14 residues. Germline trimming cut 5 bases from V and 6 bases from J; bases unmatched to any gene: 8. CDR3 sequence (DNA): TGTGCCAGCAGCCCGGACAGGGACACCGCTGAAGCTTTCTTT. It translates to CASSPDRDTAEAFF.